These 16 T cell receptor beta chains were sequenced from one sample in a study of neoadjuvant anti-PD-1 for oral cavity cancer. This sample's time point: after neoadjuvant nivolumab, at surgical resection. Clones were read by immunoSEQ multiplex PCR, and TCRdb kept only the in-frame ones, dropping some. The data hold about 42,000 clones, with 60% to 80% observed a single time. The sample consisted of PBMCs, taken after nivolumab (anti-PD-1) treatment. The origin of the receptors is a person aged 35 to 85 with oral cavity squamous cell carcinoma.

The chain links TRBV11-2 to TRBJ2-1; TRBD2 agrees at 7 bases. V gave up 5 bases and J gave up 5 bases; unmatched junction bases: 12. Per germline, CDR1 SGHAT and CDR2 FQNNGV. This CDR3 is built from 16 residues. The CDR3 reads CASSRLALGGNNEQFF. In nucleotides, the CDR3 is TGTGCCAGCAGCCGACTAGCCCTCGGTGGGAACAATGAGCAGTTCTTC.

The J gene is TRBJ2-5, the V gene TRBV7-3; D is unclear. Trimming took 1 base from V and 2 from J, leaving 5 bases between them. The length of the CDR3 is 13 residues. Germline CDR1 is SGHTA and CDR2 is FQGTGA. CDR3 bases: TGTGCCAGCAGCTTAAACCCACAAGAGACCCAGTACTTC. It codes for CASSLNPQETQYF.

This clone showed up just a few times. This rearrangement joins TRBV5-4 to TRBJ2-7; 11 bases fit TRBD2. CDR1 is SGHNT and CDR2 is YYREEE in the germline V gene (reference sequence). This CDR3 has 14 residues. Trimming cost V 5 bases and J 3 bases; bases outside gene matches: 4. This CDR3 reads CASSPGTSGYEQYF. The CDR3 DNA reads TGTGCCAGCAGTCCCGGGACTAGCGGCTACGAGCAGTACTTC.

This clone was observed once. The V gene is TRBV28, the J gene TRBJ1-2; D gene uncertain. V was shortened by 5 bases and J by 8 bases, with 9 bases between the two germline ends. Germline loops: CDR1 MDHEN, CDR2 SYDVKM. CDR3 length: 11 amino acids. CDR3: CASSSTRGYTF. The CDR3 DNA sequence: TGTGCCAGCAGTAGCACACGGGGCTACACCTTC.

This clone has only a few counts. The chain couples TRBV14 to TRBJ1-1; 9 bases are a match to TRBD1. CDR1 is SGHDN, CDR2 FVKESK, per germline. The V gene end was trimmed by 3 bases and the J gene end by 5 bases; junction bases not matched to a gene: 10. This CDR3 has 16 residues. The CDR3 protein is CASSHATGQGRTEAFF. In DNA form, the CDR3 reads TGTGCCAGCAGCCACGCTACGGGACAGGGCCGAACTGAAGCTTTCTTT.

CDR3 sequence: CASSARTPSGNTIYF. CDR3 DNA: TGTGCCAGTAGTGCCCGGACACCTTCTGGAAACACCATATATTTT. The V call is TRBV19, the J call TRBJ1-3, with a weak D call TRBD1 (5 bases). Germline CDR1 is LNHDA and CDR2 is SQIVND (reference sequence). The CDR3 is 15 amino acids. V lost 5 bases and J lost 1, with 12 bases in between. The entire variable domain, with the rest obtained from reference TRBV19 and TRBJ1-3, is as follows: DGGITQSPKYLFRKEGQNVTLSCEQNLNHDAMYWYRQDPGQGLRLIYYSQIVNDFQKGDIAEGYSVSREKKESFPLTVTSAQKNPTAFYLCASSARTPSGNTIYFGEGSWLTVV.

The gene calls are TRBV2 and TRBJ2-1, with D possibly TRBD1 on 5 matching bases. Germline loops: CDR1 SNHLY, CDR2 FYNNEI. The length of the CDR3 is 15 residues. V lost 1 base to trimming and J lost 7 bases, with 14 bases between them. The DNA for the CDR3 is TGTGCCAGCAGTGAAGAGGGGATCTCACTTAATGAGCAGTTCTTC. Amino acid sequence: CASSEEGISLNEQFF.

This chain uses TRBV10-2 with TRBJ1-6, with 10 nucleotides matching TRBD1. The length of the CDR3 is 15 residues. V shed 6 bases, J shed 10 bases, and the junction held 9 bases outside the gene matches. Germline V lookup: CDR1 WSHSY, CDR2 SAAADI. CDR3 sequence: CASRPPGQGSSPLHF. The CDR3 coding sequence is TGCGCCAGCAGGCCACCGGGACAGGGGTCCTCACCCCTCCACTTT.

The chain carries TRBV6-1 and TRBJ2-3; D might be TRBD2 (6 bases). V was trimmed by 11 bases and J by 8 bases, leaving 20 bases between them. Germline V gene data show CDR1 as MNHNS and CDR2 as SASEGT. The CDR3 length is 13 residues. The DNA for the CDR3 is TGTGCCGGGGGACGACTAGACGTCGGTACGCAGTATTTT. It codes for CAGGRLDVGTQYF.

This sequence joins TRBV5-1 and TRBJ2-5; 11 bases are shared with TRBD2. The CDR3 covers 16 residues. Germline-derived CDR1 and CDR2 are SGHRS and YFSETQ. V dropped 0 bases and J dropped 4; count of bases not matched to a gene: 5. CDR3 nucleotides: TGCGCCAGCAGCTTGGGAGGTACTAGCGGGGGAGAGACCCAGTACTTC. Residues: CASSLGGTSGGETQYF.

This clone occurred once. The chain employs TRBV7-8 and TRBJ2-5, with a tentative D call TRBD2 (6 bases). V was clipped by 5 bases and J by 5 bases, with 18 bases between them. This CDR3 has 15 residues. CDR1 is SGHVS, CDR2 FQNEAQ, per germline. CDR3 sequence: CASSLGGARGETQYF. CDR3 bases: TGTGCCAGCAGCCTGGGCGGGGCCCGAGGGGAGACCCAGTACTTC.

The V and J genes are TRBV9 and TRBJ2-1, with D possibly being TRBD2 (6 bases). The CDR3 extends over 15 amino acids. V lost 3 bases, J lost 4 bases, and 14 bases lay in between. The V gene's germline CDR1 is SGDLS and CDR2 YYNGEE. The chain's CDR3 is CASSAFGGAYNEQFF. CDR3 coding DNA: TGTGCCAGCAGCGCTTTCGGCGGGGCATACAATGAGCAGTTCTTC. The full variable domain, with the rest looked up from reference TRBV9 and TRBJ2-1, is DSGVTQTPKHLITATGQRVTLRCSPRSGDLSVYWYQQSLDQGLQFLIQYYNGEERAKGNILERFSAQQFPDLHSELNLSSLELGDSALYFCASSAFGGAYNEQFFGPGTRLTVL.

The chain uses TRBV19 and TRBJ1-4, with D possibly being TRBD1 (5 bases). The germline V gene encodes CDR1 LNHDA and CDR2 SQIVND (reference sequence). The V end lost 7 bases, the J end lost 6 bases, and 12 bases lay between the germline ends. The CDR3 extends over 13 amino acids. CDR3 coding DNA: TGTGCCAGTAATCACAGGTCGCATGAAAAACTGTTTTTT. It encodes CASNHRSHEKLFF.

The gene calls are TRBV29-1 and TRBJ2-1, with 14 positions matching TRBD2. V shed 6 bases and J 8 bases; nucleotides not matched to a gene: 6. This CDR3 is 14 amino acids long. Per germline, CDR1 SQVTM and CDR2 ANQGSEA. CDR3 DNA: TGCAGCGTGCGGACTAGCGGGAGGCCAGATGAGCAGTTCTTC. Translating it yields CSVRTSGRPDEQFF.

The V and J genes are TRBV5-4 and TRBJ1-4; 9 bases line up with TRBD1. CDR3 length equals 15 residues. Germline V gives CDR1 SGHNT, CDR2 YYREEE (reference sequence). Trimming removed 0 bases from V and 8 bases from J; junction bases left unmatched: 5. CDR3 DNA sequence: TGTGCCAGCAGCTTGGCCCGGGACAGGGACGAAAAACTGTTTTTT. Its translation is CASSLARDRDEKLFF.

The chain couples TRBV29-1 to TRBJ2-4, with D possibly TRBD1 on 5 matching bases. Trimming cost V 2 bases and J 1 base, with 15 bases left between them. CDR1 and CDR2 (germline): SQVTM, ANQGSEA. CDR3 size: 16 residues. The CDR3: CSVEWAGIGAKNIQYF. CDR3 DNA sequence: TGCAGCGTTGAATGGGCAGGGATCGGCGCCAAAAACATTCAGTACTTC.